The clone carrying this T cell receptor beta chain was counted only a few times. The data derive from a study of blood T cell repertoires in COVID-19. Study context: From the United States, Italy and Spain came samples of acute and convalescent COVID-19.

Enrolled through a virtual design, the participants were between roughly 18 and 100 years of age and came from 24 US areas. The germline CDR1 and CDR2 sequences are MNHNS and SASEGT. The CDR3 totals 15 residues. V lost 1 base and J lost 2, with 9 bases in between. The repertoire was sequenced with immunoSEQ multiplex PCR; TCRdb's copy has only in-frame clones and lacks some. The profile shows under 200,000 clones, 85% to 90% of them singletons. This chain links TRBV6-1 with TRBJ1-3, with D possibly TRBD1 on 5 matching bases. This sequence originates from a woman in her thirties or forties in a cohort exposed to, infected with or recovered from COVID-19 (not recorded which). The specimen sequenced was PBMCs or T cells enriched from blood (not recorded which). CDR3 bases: TGTGCCAGCAGTGAAGGACAGCCGGCTGGAAACACCATATATTTT. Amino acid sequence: CASSEGQPAGNTIYF.